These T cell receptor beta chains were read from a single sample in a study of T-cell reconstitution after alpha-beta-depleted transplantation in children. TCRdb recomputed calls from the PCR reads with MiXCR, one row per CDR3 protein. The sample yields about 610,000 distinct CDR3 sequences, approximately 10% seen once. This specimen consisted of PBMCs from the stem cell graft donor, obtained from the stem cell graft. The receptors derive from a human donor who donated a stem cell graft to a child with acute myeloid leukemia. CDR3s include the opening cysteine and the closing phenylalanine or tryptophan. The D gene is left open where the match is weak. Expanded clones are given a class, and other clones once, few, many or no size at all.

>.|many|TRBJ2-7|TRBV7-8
TGTGCCAGCAGCTTTAAGGGACTCAAAACCTACGAGCAGTACTTC
CASSFKGLKTYEQYF
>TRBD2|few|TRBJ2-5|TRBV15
TGTGCCACCAGCAGAGATCGGCGGGAGCGGGAGACCCAGTACTTC
CATSRDRRERETQYF
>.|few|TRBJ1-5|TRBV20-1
TGCAGTGCTACCGGGCAGGGCAATCAGCCCCAGCATTTT
CSATGQGNQPQHF
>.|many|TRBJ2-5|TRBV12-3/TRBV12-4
TGTGCCAGCAGTTTACGGGCCCCCAGGGAGACCCAGTACTTC
CASSLRAPRETQYF
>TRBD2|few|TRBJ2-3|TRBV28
TGTGCCAGCATTCAAGCGGGGTTCACAGATACGCAGTATTTT
CASIQAGFTDTQYF
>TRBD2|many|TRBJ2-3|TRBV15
TGTGCCACCAGCAGAGATTCTTGGCCTAGCGGGGTCAGCACAGATACGCAGTATTTT
CATSRDSWPSGVSTDTQYF
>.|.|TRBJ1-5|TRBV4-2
TGTGCCAGCAGCCAAGGCCCGAGACCCTATAGCAATCAGCCCCAGCATTTT
CASSQGPRPYSNQPQHF
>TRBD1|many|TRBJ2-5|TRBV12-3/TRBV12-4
TGTGCCAGCAGTCTAGAGGGGGCCGGAGAGACCCAGTACTTC
CASSLEGAGETQYF
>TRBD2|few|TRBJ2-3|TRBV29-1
TGCAGCGTTATCGGGCTAGCGGGAAAAAACACAGATACGCAGTATTTT
CSVIGLAGKNTDTQYF
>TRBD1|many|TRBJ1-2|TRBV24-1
TGTGCCACCAGTGAGTCCGGACAGGGGGGTGGCTACACCTTC
CATSESGQGGGYTF
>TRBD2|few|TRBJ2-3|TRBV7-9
TGTGCCAGCAGCCTGGGACTAGCGGGAGGGCAGGGAGATACGCAGTATTTT
CASSLGLAGGQGDTQYF
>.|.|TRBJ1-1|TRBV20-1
TGCAGTGCTAGTGCCCAGGGTTACACTGAAGCTTTCTTT
CSASAQGYTEAFF
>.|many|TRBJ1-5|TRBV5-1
TGCGCCAGCAGCTTGATTCCGGGGGAGGGACAGCCCCAGCATTTT
CASSLIPGEGQPQHF
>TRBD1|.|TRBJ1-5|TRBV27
TGTGCCAGCAGTTCGACAGGGCTACACAATCAGCCCCAGCATTTT
CASSSTGLHNQPQHF
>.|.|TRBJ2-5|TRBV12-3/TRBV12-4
TGTGCCAGCAGTTTTTTTGGGCTAGGGGACGGTGGAAAGGGACAAGAGACCCAGTACTTC
CASSFFGLGDGGKGQETQYF
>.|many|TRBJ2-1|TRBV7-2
TGTGCCAGCAGCTTTTGGGGGGCAATAGGGAATGAGCAGTTCTTC
CASSFWGAIGNEQFF
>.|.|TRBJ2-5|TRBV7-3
TGTGCCAGCAGCCCAGGGGTTTGGGAGACCCAGTACTTC
CASSPGVWETQYF
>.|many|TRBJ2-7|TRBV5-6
TGTGCCAGCAGCTTGGGACTAGAAGTCTACGAGCAGTACTTC
CASSLGLEVYEQYF
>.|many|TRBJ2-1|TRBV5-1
TGCGCCAGCAGCTTGGGCGGTAGCGGACCCTACAATGAGCAGTTCTTC
CASSLGGSGPYNEQFF
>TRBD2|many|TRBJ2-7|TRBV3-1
TGTGCCAGCAGCCCGGGGACTAGCGGGAGCTACGAGCAGTACTTC
CASSPGTSGSYEQYF
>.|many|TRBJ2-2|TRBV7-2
TGTGCCAGCAAGTCGACTGCAGGCGGGACCACCGGGGAGCTGTTTTTT
CASKSTAGGTTGELFF
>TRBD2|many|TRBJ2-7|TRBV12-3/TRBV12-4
TGTGCCAGCAGACATGGACTAGCGGGAGGTAGAGTCCACGAGCAGTACTTC
CASRHGLAGGRVHEQYF
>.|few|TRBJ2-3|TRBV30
TGTGCCTGGAGTGTAAATCGGGTAGATACGCAGTATTTT
CAWSVNRVDTQYF
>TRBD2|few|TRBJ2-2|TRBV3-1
TGTGCCAGCAGCCTCAGTGGCGGGAGGTCTTTTTCCGGGGAGCTGTTTTTT
CASSLSGGRSFSGELFF
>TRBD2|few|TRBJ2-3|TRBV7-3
TGTGCCAGCAGCACCTTAGCGGGAGCAGATACGCAGTATTTT
CASSTLAGADTQYF
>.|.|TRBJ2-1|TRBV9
TGTGCCAGCAGCGTAGAAGTCCTAGGGGGGGATGAGCAGTTCTTC
CASSVEVLGGDEQFF
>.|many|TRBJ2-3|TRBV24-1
TGTGCCACCAGTCCTTCCGGAGGGGGCGGCACAGATACGCAGTATTTT
CATSPSGGGGTDTQYF
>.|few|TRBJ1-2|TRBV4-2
TGTGCCAGCAGCCAAGAATTGGCGGGTGGCTACACCTTC
CASSQELAGGYTF
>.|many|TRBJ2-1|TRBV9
TGTGCCAGCAGCGTAGAGATAGGTCGGGGTGAGCAGTTCTTC
CASSVEIGRGEQFF
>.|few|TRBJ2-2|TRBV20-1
TGCAGTGCTAGTCCCTCGACCACCGGGGAGCTGTTTTTT
CSASPSTTGELFF
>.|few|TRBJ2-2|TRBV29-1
TGCAGCGCCCTCCGCGACCGGAACACCGGGGAGCTGTTTTTT
CSALRDRNTGELFF
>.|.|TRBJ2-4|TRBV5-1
TGCGCCAGCAGCTCAACCCGGCTTACGGACATTCAGTACTTC
CASSSTRLTDIQYF
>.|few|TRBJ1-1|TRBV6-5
TGTGCCAGCAGACCACGGGGGACTGAAGCTTTCTTT
CASRPRGTEAFF
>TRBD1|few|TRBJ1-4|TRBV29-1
TGCAGCGTGGCCCTACAGGGGCCACTGTTTTTT
CSVALQGPLFF
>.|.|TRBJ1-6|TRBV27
TGTGCCAGCAGACTAAGTGGTCCCTCCTATAATTCACCCCTCCACTTT
CASRLSGPSYNSPLHF
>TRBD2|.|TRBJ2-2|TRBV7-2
TGTGCCAGCAGCTTAGTCGGGGGGGCTCAGAACACCGGGGAGCTGTTTTTT
CASSLVGGAQNTGELFF
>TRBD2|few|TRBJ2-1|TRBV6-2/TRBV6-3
TGTGCCAGCAGTAAAACTAGCGGCATCCCCAATGAGCAGTTCTTC
CASSKTSGIPNEQFF
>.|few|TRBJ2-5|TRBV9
TGTGCCAGCAGCGTAGCAGATTGGGGGATGTACCAAGAGACCCAGTACTTC
CASSVADWGMYQETQYF
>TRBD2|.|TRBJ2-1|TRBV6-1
TGTGCCAGCAGCGTAATAGCGGGAGGGAATGAGCAGTTCTTC
CASSVIAGGNEQFF
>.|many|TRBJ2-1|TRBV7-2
TGTGCCAGCAGCCTACTGGATAGCGGTCCCTACAATGAGCAGTTCTTC
CASSLLDSGPYNEQFF
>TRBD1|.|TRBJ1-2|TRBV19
TGTGCCAGTATGGAAAGGGACAGAAACTATGGCTACACCTTC
CASMERDRNYGYTF
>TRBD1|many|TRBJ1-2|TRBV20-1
TGCAGTGCGGAACAGGGGGCGCTTAAATATGGCTACACCTTC
CSAEQGALKYGYTF
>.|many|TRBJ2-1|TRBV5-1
TGCGCCAGCAGCCCCCTTGGGGGAAGGAATGAGCAGTTCTTC
CASSPLGGRNEQFF
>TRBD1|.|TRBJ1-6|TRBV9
TGTGCCAGCAGCGTCGGACAGGGAGAGTCACCCCTCCACTTT
CASSVGQGESPLHF
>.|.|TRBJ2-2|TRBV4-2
TGTGCCAGCAGCCAAGACCCGACTAGTGGCGGGGAGCTGTTTTTT
CASSQDPTSGGELFF
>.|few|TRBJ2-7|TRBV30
TGTGCCTGGAGTGAGACAGGCTACGAGCAGTACTTC
CAWSETGYEQYF
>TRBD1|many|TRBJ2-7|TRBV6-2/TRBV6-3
TGTGCCAGCAGTTACGGTGACCGGGACAGCATCTACGAGCAGTACTTC
CASSYGDRDSIYEQYF
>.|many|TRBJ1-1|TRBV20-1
TGCAAGGGGCGGCAGGGCAACACTGAAGCTTTCTTT
CKGRQGNTEAFF